These 25 T cell receptor beta chains originate from one sample sequenced in a study of Graves' ophthalmopathy and Graves' hyperthyroidism. Amplification from RNA transcripts yielded the TCR beta CDR3 regions. The workflow started with a first-round RT-PCR run with HTBI primers and then moved on to a second-round multiplex PCR. One entry per CDR3 protein results from TCRdb running MiXCR on the multiplex PCR reads. The top ten hold roughly 3% of the sample, which has some 410,000 distinct CDR3 sequences, over 20% seen once. Sequenced: peripheral blood. These receptors were collected from a woman in her late teens or twenties with stable Graves' hyperthyroidism.

V usage is TRBV19 and J usage is TRBJ1-1; D is ambiguous. The CDR3 runs 15 residues. The V and J ends lost 9 bases and 0 bases respectively, with 17 bases between them. Germline loops: CDR1 LNHDA, CDR2 SQIVND (reference sequence). The CDR3 DNA is TGTGCCAGCTCCCCCGAGTCCATATTGAACACTGAAGCTTTCTTT. It translates to CASSPESILNTEAFF.

This clonotype was counted ten times or more. The chain combines TRBV12-3 or TRBV12-4 with TRBJ2-2, with 7 bases lining up with TRBD2. This CDR3 comprises 15 residues. J was trimmed by 1 base and V by 3 bases; bases with no gene match: 2. Here the CDR3 DNA reads TGTGCCAGCAGTTTCGCTAGCGGGAACACCGGGGAGCTGTTTTTT. Protein sequence: CASSFASGNTGELFF.

At least ten counts were recorded for this clonotype. The chain employs TRBV10-3 and TRBJ2-7; D possibly corresponds to TRBD1 (5 bases). Trimming left V 2 bases short and J 2 bases short, with 13 bases between. This CDR3 spans 15 amino acids. Germline lookup yields CDR1 ENHRY and CDR2 SYGVKD. CDR3 sequence: CAISEGAIRAYEQYF. DNA for the CDR3: TGTGCCATCAGTGAGGGGGCTATAAGAGCCTACGAGCAGTACTTC.

About this clonotype itself: A much more abundant neighbour one base away suggests this may be a read error. The rearrangement links TRBV27 to TRBJ2-7, with D maybe TRBD1 (5 bases). This CDR3 has 13 amino acids. CDR1 and CDR2 from the germline V gene are MNHEY and SMNVEV (reference sequence). V gave up 3 bases and J gave up 6 bases, with 12 bases separating them. CDR3 protein: CASSFLQGCEQYF. The DNA for the CDR3 is TGTGCCAGCAGTTTCTTGCAGGGATGCGAGCAGTACTTC.

The sample holds many counts of this clonotype. The CDR3 nucleotides are TGCGCCAGCAGCCTCAGAGGGACTAGCTCTTTGTACGAGCAGTACTTC. It is translated as CASSLRGTSSLYEQYF. The J gene is TRBJ2-7, the V gene TRBV5-1; 9 nucleotides align to TRBD2. With V trimmed by 4 bases and J by 4 bases, 12 bases remained unmatched. This CDR3 has 16 residues. Germline V gene lookup returns CDR1 SGHRS and CDR2 YFSETQ.

In its sample, this clonotype was seen many times. J is TRBJ1-3 and V is TRBV30; a possible D gene is TRBD1 (5 bases). The V gene's germline CDR1 is GTSNPN and CDR2 SVGIG (reference sequence). The germline V and J ends were trimmed by 4 bases and 0 bases, with 13 bases remaining between them. This CDR3 has 15 amino acids. The DNA of the CDR3 is TGTGCCTGGAATGGAGGACACCTCTCTGGAAACACCATATATTTT. Translation: CAWNGGHLSGNTIYF.

This clonotype was seen only a few times. A read error may account for a junction end that differs from germline. The genes are TRBV27 and TRBJ2-5; D unresolved. Germline-derived CDR1 and CDR2 are MNHEY and SMNVEV (reference sequence). CDR3 size: 14 residues. The CDR3 protein is CASSFLHDLEAQYF. CDR3 nucleotide sequence: TGTGCCAGCAGTTTTCTTCACGACTTAGAGGCCCAGTACTTC.

This clonotype was seen repeatedly, ten times or more. The chain combines TRBV12-3 or TRBV12-4 with TRBJ1-3, with TRBD1 matching over 7 bases. The V gene end was trimmed by 6 bases and the J gene end by 4 bases; junction bases not matched to a gene: 6. This CDR3 comprises 14 residues. CDR3 coding DNA: TGTGCCAGCAGCCAGGGGACAGCGGGAAACACCATATATTTT. This encodes CASSQGTAGNTIYF.

This clonotype was recorded many times. The chain uses TRBV12-3 or TRBV12-4 and TRBJ2-7, with 7 bases identical to TRBD1. Trimming cost V 1 base and J 0 bases; bases outside gene matches: 3. The CDR3 length is 15 residues. The CDR3 spells CASSLVGTDSYEQYF. CDR3 in DNA: TGTGCCAGCAGTTTAGTCGGGACAGACTCCTACGAGCAGTACTTC.

The sample holds many counts of this clonotype. A read error may account for a junction end that differs from germline. The chain links TRBV6-5 to TRBJ2-5; maybe TRBD1 (5 bases). The CDR3 has 15 amino acids. CDR1 is MNHEY, CDR2 SVGAGI, per germline. In nucleotides, the CDR3 is TGTGCCAGCAGTTACTTAGGGCAGGGCCAAGGGACCCAGTACTTC. This codes for CASSYLGQGQGTQYF.

This clonotype was detected only a few times. The CDR3 DNA reads TGCGCCAGCAGCTTGGGTGGAGGTCCGGGCCTCTATGGCTACACCTTC. This codes for CASSLGGGPGLYGYTF. This sequence joins TRBV5-1 and TRBJ1-2; D uncertain. The CDR3 is 16 residues long. V was trimmed by 0 bases and J by 4 bases, leaving 16 bases between them. Germline assignment: CDR1 SGHRS and CDR2 YFSETQ.

The sample holds many counts of this clonotype. The chain couples TRBV12-3 or TRBV12-4 to TRBJ2-5; no clear D. Between the trimmed V and J ends, which lost 3 bases and 4 bases, there was a span of 12 bases. The CDR3 spans 14 residues. As DNA, the CDR3 is TGTGCCAGCAGTTTGTTCTTGGACCCAGAGACCCAGTACTTC. Encoded protein: CASSLFLDPETQYF.

At least ten counts were recorded for this clonotype. This sequence joins TRBV29-1 and TRBJ1-1; D remains ambiguous. This CDR3 has 12 amino acids. From germline, CDR1 is SQVTM and CDR2 ANQGSEA. The V end was cut by 5 bases, the J end by 1 base, with 8 bases between. CDR3 amino acids: CSVLRGNTEAFF. CDR3 nucleotide sequence: TGCAGCGTTCTGCGGGGGAACACTGAAGCTTTCTTT.

The J gene is TRBJ1-2, the V gene TRBV7-2; D gene unclear. CDR1 SGHTA and CDR2 FQGNSA come from the germline V gene. The CDR3 loop spans 14 amino acids. V was cut by 1 base and J by 4 bases, with 10 bases left in between. Here the CDR3 DNA reads TGTGCCAGCAGCTTAGTCGGCGAGACCTATGGCTACACCTTC. This codes for CASSLVGETYGYTF. The full variable domain, with the rest looked up from reference TRBV7-2 and TRBJ1-2, is GAGVSQSPSNKVTEKGKDVELRCDPISGHTALYWYRQSLGQGLEFLIYFQGNSAPDKSGLPSDRFSAERTGGSVSTLTIQRTQQEDSAVYLCASSLVGETYGYTFGSGTRLTVV.

Ten or more counts support this clonotype. The J gene is TRBJ2-7, the V gene TRBV6-2 or TRBV6-3, with 9 bases fitting TRBD1. Germline V gene sequence: CDR1 MNHEY, CDR2 SVGEGT. V dropped 2 bases and J dropped 2; count of bases not matched to a gene: 4. This CDR3 contains 15 residues. This chain's CDR3 is CASSYGTGSAYEQYF. In nucleotides, the CDR3 is TGTGCCAGCAGTTACGGGACAGGGTCCGCCTACGAGCAGTACTTC.

Note on this clonotype: As the CDR3 is not closed by the conserved phenylalanine or tryptophan, this likely results from a read error. The chain carries TRBV7-9 and TRBJ1-1; unclear D gene. V was clipped by 5 bases and J by 1 base, with 14 bases between them. Germline CDR1 reads SEHNR; CDR2 reads FQNEAQ (reference sequence). This CDR3 is built from 15 residues. In nucleotides, the CDR3 is TGTGCCAGCAGCCATCAGTTGTGGGAGAACACTGAAGCTTTCTAT. This encodes CASSHQLWENTEAFY.

This clonotype was counted many times. The CDR3 DNA sequence: TGTGCCAGCAGCGATTGGACAGGGATGAATCAGCCCCAGCATTTT. As protein: CASSDWTGMNQPQHF. The chain links TRBV6-1 to TRBJ1-5; 8 bases agree with TRBD1. The CDR3 spans 15 residues. V dropped 6 bases and J dropped 4; count of bases not matched to a gene: 8. Germline V gene data show CDR1 as MNHNS and CDR2 as SASEGT.

This clonotype was recorded at least ten times. The chain joins TRBV19 to TRBJ1-5; TRBD1 is a possible D gene (5 bases). Germline V gene data show CDR1 as LNHDA and CDR2 as SQIVND (reference sequence). V lost 6 bases and J lost 6, with 18 bases in between. CDR3 length equals 15 residues. The CDR3 loop is CASSLGRSLVQPQHF. In nucleotides, the CDR3 is TGTGCCAGTAGCCTGGGACGGAGTTTGGTTCAGCCCCAGCATTTT.

This clonotype was detected ten times or more. This rearrangement joins TRBV15 to TRBJ1-3; TRBD1 agrees at 9 bases. V lost 1 base to trimming and J lost 8 bases; unmatched junction nucleotides: 6. The CDR3 is 15 residues long. CDR1 is LNHNV, CDR2 YYDKDF, per germline (reference sequence). The CDR3, as DNA: TGTGCCACCAGCAGAGGGACACAGGGGGCGGACACCATATATTTT. It encodes CATSRGTQGADTIYF.

In this sample, this clonotype turned up many times. In DNA form, the CDR3 reads TGTGCCAGCAGTTTACGGCAGGAAGAGACCCAGTACTTC. Protein: CASSLRQEETQYF. The rearrangement links TRBV28 to TRBJ2-5; D is ambiguous. Trimming took off 2 bases at V and 3 bases at J, with 7 bases between the two ends. This CDR3 has 13 amino acids. CDR1 and CDR2 (germline): MDHEN, SYDVKM.

The V call is TRBV9, the J call TRBJ2-7; either TRBD1 or TRBD2 may supply D (6 bases each). Germline V gene lookup returns CDR1 SGDLS and CDR2 YYNGEE. The CDR3 consists of 15 residues. Trimming removed 0 bases from V and 2 bases from J, with 12 bases in between. The CDR3 sequence is CASSVASGGTYEQYF. The CDR3 bases are TGTGCCAGCAGCGTAGCTTCCGGGGGCACCTACGAGCAGTACTTC.

This clonotype was observed many times. The rearrangement links TRBV12-3 or TRBV12-4 to TRBJ1-2; D gene ambiguous. There are 12 residues in the CDR3. Trimming pared 5 bases from V and 7 bases from J, leaving 11 bases between. For the CDR3, the DNA is TGTGCCAGCAGTCCGCTCCTTTTTGGCTACACCTTC. Translated: CASSPLLFGYTF.

The chain carries TRBV29-1 and TRBJ1-1, with 9 bases that match TRBD1. Germline V gene sequence: CDR1 SQVTM, CDR2 ANQGSEA. Trimming took 3 bases from V and 4 from J; bases not matched to a gene: 6. The length of the CDR3 is 14 residues. The CDR3 loop reads CSVDRGTGSTEAFF. CDR3 in DNA: TGCAGCGTTGACCGAGGGACAGGGAGCACTGAAGCTTTCTTT.

This clonotype appeared many times. J is TRBJ1-1 and V is TRBV6-2 or TRBV6-3, with D unresolved. Germline V gene sequence: CDR1 MNHEY, CDR2 SVGEGT. Trimming shortened V by 9 bases and J by 0 bases, and 5 bases separated the two germline ends. CDR3 size: 11 residues. CDR3 DNA: TGTGCCAGTCAGATGAACACTGAAGCTTTCTTT. This translates into CASQMNTEAFF.

This clonotype has at least ten counts. The chain couples TRBV12-3 or TRBV12-4 to TRBJ2-5; D might be TRBD1 (5 bases). Trimming removed 3 bases at V and 4 bases at J, with 15 bases between. The CDR3 covers 15 residues. The CDR3 reads CASSFFAGWGETQYF. The CDR3 region has the DNA TGTGCCAGCAGTTTCTTCGCAGGGTGGGGAGAGACCCAGTACTTC.